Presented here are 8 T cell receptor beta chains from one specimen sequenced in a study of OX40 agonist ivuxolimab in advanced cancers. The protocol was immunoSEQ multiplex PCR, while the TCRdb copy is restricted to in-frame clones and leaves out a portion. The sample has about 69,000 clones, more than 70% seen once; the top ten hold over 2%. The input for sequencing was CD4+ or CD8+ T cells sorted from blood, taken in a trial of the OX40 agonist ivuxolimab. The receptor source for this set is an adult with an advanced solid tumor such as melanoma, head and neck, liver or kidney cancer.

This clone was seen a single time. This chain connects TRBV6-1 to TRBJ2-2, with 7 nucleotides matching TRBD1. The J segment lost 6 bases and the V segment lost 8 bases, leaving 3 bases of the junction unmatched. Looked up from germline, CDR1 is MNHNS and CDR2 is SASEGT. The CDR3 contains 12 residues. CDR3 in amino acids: CASGDSPGELFF. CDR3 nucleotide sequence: TGTGCCAGCGGGGACAGTCCCGGGGAGCTGTTTTTT.

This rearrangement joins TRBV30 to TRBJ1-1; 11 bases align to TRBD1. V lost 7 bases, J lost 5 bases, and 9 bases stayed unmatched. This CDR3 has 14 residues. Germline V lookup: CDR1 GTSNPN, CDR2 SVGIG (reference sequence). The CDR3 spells CAYQRTGGQTEAFF. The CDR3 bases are TGTGCCTACCAGAGGACAGGGGGCCAGACTGAAGCTTTCTTT.

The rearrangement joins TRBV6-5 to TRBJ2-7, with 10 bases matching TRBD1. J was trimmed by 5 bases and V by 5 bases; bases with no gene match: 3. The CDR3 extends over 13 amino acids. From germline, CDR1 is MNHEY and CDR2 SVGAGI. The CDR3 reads CASSRQGANEQYF. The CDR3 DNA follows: TGTGCCAGCAGTCGACAGGGGGCGAACGAGCAGTACTTC.

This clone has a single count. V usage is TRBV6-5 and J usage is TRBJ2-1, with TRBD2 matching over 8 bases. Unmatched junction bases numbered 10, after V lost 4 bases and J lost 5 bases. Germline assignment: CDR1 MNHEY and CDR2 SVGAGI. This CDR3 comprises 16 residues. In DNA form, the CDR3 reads TGTGCCAGCAGTTCCTACCTAGCGGGCGCAAACAATGAGCAGTTCTTC. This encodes CASSSYLAGANNEQFF.

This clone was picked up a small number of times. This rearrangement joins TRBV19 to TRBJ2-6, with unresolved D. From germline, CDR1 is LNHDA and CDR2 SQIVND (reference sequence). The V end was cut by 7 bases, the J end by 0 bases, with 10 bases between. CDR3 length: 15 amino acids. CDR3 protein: CASTGPFSGANVLTF. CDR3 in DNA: TGTGCCAGTACCGGACCATTCTCTGGGGCCAACGTCCTGACTTTC.

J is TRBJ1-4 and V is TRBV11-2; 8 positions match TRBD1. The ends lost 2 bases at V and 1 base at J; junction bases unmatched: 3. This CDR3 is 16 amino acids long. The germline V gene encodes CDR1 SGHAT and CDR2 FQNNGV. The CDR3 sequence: CASSLNRGVTNEKLFF. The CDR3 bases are TGTGCCAGCAGCTTAAACAGGGGGGTAACTAATGAAAAACTGTTTTTT.

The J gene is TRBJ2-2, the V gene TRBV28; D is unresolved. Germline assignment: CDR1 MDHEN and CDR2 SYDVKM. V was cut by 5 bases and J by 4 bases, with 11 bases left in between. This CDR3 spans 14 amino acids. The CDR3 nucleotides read TGTGCCAGCAGTGGGCCTAGAGGCACCGGGGAGCTGTTTTTT. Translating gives CASSGPRGTGELFF. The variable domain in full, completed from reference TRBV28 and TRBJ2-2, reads DVKVTQSSRYLVKRTGEKVFLECVQDMDHENMFWYRQDPGLGLRLIYFSYDVKMKEKGDIPEGYSVSREKKERFSLILESASTNQTSMYLCASSGPRGTGELFFGEGSRLTVL.

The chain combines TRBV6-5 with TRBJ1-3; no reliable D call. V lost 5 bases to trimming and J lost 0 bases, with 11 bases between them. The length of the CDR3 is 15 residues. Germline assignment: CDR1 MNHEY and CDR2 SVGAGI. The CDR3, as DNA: TGTGCCAGCAGTACCCGGGCCCCCTCTGGAAACACCATATATTTT. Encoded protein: CASSTRAPSGNTIYF.